This T cell receptor (beta chain) came from a study of blood T cell repertoires in COVID-19. Clones were read by immunoSEQ multiplex PCR, and TCRdb kept only the in-frame ones, dropping some. In the table there are some 240,000 clones, roughly 89% of which are singletons. Looked up from germline, CDR1 is MNHEY and CDR2 is SMNVEV (reference sequence). The CDR3 runs 16 residues. Trimming cost V 4 bases and J 2 bases, with 14 bases left between them. The sample taken for sequencing was peripheral blood. This clonotype was sampled from a man aged 55 to 70 who had recovered from COVID-19. This chain joins TRBV27 and TRBJ2-2, with D unclear. CDR3 bases: TGTGCCAGCAGTTCAAGACCCAGACTTAACACCGGGGAGCTGTTTTTT. This gives the protein CASSSRPRLNTGELFF.